Below are 2 T cell receptor beta chains sequenced from a single sample in a study of blood T cell repertoires in COVID-19. Here immunoSEQ multiplex PCR was the method, and the copy in TCRdb shows in-frame clones only, minus some. The sample has some 130,000 clones, approximately 80% seen once; the top ten hold 1.9%. Sequences were obtained from peripheral blood. The receptors come from a man between 65 and 85 years old with acute or convalescent COVID-19.

This clone was seen a few times. The rearrangement links TRBV2 to TRBJ2-7, with 8 bases aligning to TRBD2. The junction had 10 bases not matched to a gene; V was cut back by 3 bases and J by 3 bases. The CDR3 runs to 16 residues. Germline V gene sequence: CDR1 SNHLY, CDR2 FYNNEI. CDR3 amino acids: CASSDGGVFQNYEQYF. DNA of the CDR3: TGTGCCAGCAGTGACGGGGGGGTCTTTCAAAACTACGAGCAGTACTTC.

This chain connects TRBV2 to TRBJ2-3, with D possibly being TRBD1 (5 bases). The CDR3 covers 15 residues. Trimming removed 1 base at V and 2 bases at J, with 10 bases between. Germline V gene lookup returns CDR1 SNHLY and CDR2 FYNNEI. The CDR3 here is CASSEVDSFTDTQYF. DNA of the CDR3: TGTGCCAGCAGTGAAGTTGACAGTTTCACAGATACGCAGTATTTT. The variable domain in full, completed from reference TRBV2 and TRBJ2-3, reads EPEVTQTPSHQVTQMGQEVILRCVPISNHLYFYWYRQILGQKVEFLVSFYNNEISEKSEIFDDQFSVERPDGSNFTLKIRSTKLEDSAMYFCASSEVDSFTDTQYFGPGTRLTVL.